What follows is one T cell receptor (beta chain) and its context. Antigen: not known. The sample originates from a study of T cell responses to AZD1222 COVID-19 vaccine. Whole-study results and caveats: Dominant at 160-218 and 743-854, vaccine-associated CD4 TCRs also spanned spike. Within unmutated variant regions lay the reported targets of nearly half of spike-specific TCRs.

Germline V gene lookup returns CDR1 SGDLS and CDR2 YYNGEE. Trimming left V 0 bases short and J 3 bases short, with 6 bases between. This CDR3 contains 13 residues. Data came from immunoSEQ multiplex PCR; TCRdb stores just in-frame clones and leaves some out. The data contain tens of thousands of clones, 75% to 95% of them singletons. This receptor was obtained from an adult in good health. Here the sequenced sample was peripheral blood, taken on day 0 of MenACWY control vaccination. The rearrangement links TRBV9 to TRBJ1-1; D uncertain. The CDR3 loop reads CASSVARHTEAFF. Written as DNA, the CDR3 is TGTGCCAGCAGCGTAGCCAGGCACACTGAAGCTTTCTTT.